These 24 T cell receptor beta chains originate from one sample sequenced in a study of blood T cell repertoires in COVID-19. Repertoires were generated with immunoSEQ multiplex PCR, while TCRdb's copy carries only in-frame clones and drops some. The repertoire holds around 180,000 clones, roughly 84% seen once, with over 9.5% in the top ten. Sequenced sample: peripheral blood. Receptors were obtained from a woman at least 80 years old with active or convalescent COVID-19.

This chain joins TRBV11-3 and TRBJ2-5; D gene uncertain. V was cut by 2 bases and J by 4 bases, with 8 bases left in between. The CDR3 extends over 13 amino acids. Germline V gives CDR1 SGHNT, CDR2 YENEEA. This CDR3 reads CASSLNSPETQYF. In DNA, the CDR3 is TGTGCCAGCAGCTTAAACAGCCCAGAGACCCAGTACTTC.

V usage is TRBV5-4 and J usage is TRBJ2-5; D might be TRBD1 (6 bases). CDR1 and CDR2 from the germline V gene are SGHNT and YYREEE (reference sequence). The CDR3 is 14 amino acids. The ends were cut back, 4 bases at V and 0 bases at J, with 10 bases in the middle. CDR3: CASSPTGNQETQYF. DNA of the CDR3: TGTGCCAGCAGCCCAACAGGGAACCAAGAGACCCAGTACTTC.

The gene calls are TRBV24-1 and TRBJ1-1, with a weak D call TRBD1 (6 bases). Germline V gene lookup returns CDR1 KGHDR and CDR2 SFDVKD. CDR3 size: 15 residues. V was cut by 2 bases and J by 3 bases, with 12 bases left in between. CDR3 DNA sequence: TGTGCCACCAGTGATTCGGGGGGCGGGGACACTGAAGCTTTCTTT. Its protein product is CATSDSGGGDTEAFF.

V gene TRBV9 combines with J gene TRBJ2-3; weak D call: TRBD2 (5 bases). This CDR3 has 15 residues. V shed 1 base and J shed 1 base, with 10 bases lying between them. Germline assignment: CDR1 SGDLS and CDR2 YYNGEE. CDR3 nucleotide sequence: TGTGCCAGCAGCGTAAACACCGGGGGCACAGATACGCAGTATTTT. Its translation: CASSVNTGGTDTQYF.

The V gene is TRBV19, the J gene TRBJ1-5; 7 bases align to TRBD1. V lost 5 bases, J lost 7 bases, and 8 bases stayed unmatched. Germline V lookup: CDR1 LNHDA, CDR2 SQIVND (reference sequence). This CDR3 has 14 residues. The CDR3 DNA reads as TGTGCCAGTAGTCCAGGGGGTCGTGGGCAGCCCCAGCATTTT. It encodes CASSPGGRGQPQHF. Based on the CDR3 plus reference TRBV19 and TRBJ1-5, the full variable domain is DGGITQSPKYLFRKEGQNVTLSCEQNLNHDAMYWYRQDPGQGLRLIYYSQIVNDFQKGDIAEGYSVSREKKESFPLTVTSAQKNPTAFYLCASSPGGRGQPQHFGDGTRLSIL.

This clone was detected a few times. This chain uses TRBV19 with TRBJ1-2; TRBD1 agrees at 7 bases. CDR1 LNHDA and CDR2 SQIVND come from the germline V gene (reference sequence). The CDR3 runs to 16 residues. V gave up 5 bases and J gave up 3 bases; unmatched junction bases: 12. The CDR3 loop is CASSSGRGQGDYGYTF. The CDR3 DNA sequence: TGTGCCAGTAGTTCCGGACGGGGCCAGGGGGACTATGGCTACACCTTC.

The chain is built from TRBV4-1 and TRBJ1-4; D possibly corresponds to TRBD1 (6 bases). Germline CDR1 MGHRA, CDR2 YSYEKL. Trimming cost V 0 bases and J 2 bases, with 7 bases left between them. The CDR3 is 15 residues long. For the CDR3, the DNA is TGCGCCAGCAGCCAAGAAGGACAGACTAATGAAAAACTGTTTTTT. Protein sequence: CASSQEGQTNEKLFF.

The V gene is TRBV18, the J gene TRBJ1-6, with TRBD1 identical over 10 bases. The CDR3 sequence is 17 residues long. The germline V gene encodes CDR1 KGHSH and CDR2 LQKENI. V was clipped by 2 bases and J by 9 bases; unmatched bases: 10. CDR3 sequence reads: CASSPTPQTGGSSPLHF. The DNA for the CDR3 is TGTGCCAGCTCACCAACACCTCAGACAGGGGGCAGTTCACCCCTCCACTTT.

The chain combines TRBV4-2 with TRBJ2-3; the match to TRBD2 covers 7 bases. V shed 4 bases and J 0 bases; nucleotides not matched to a gene: 22. The CDR3 is made up of 21 amino acids. Per germline, CDR1 LGHNA and CDR2 YNFKEQ. CDR3 DNA: TGTGCCAGCAGCCCTGGGGGGGTGGCGGGAGTCTGGGATCGGAGCACAGATACGCAGTATTTT. It translates to CASSPGGVAGVWDRSTDTQYF.

This clone occurred once. This chain links TRBV12-3 or TRBV12-4 with TRBJ1-5; maybe TRBD1 (6 bases). The ends were cut back, 3 bases at V and 6 bases at J, with 9 bases in the middle. The CDR3 length is 13 residues. CDR3 protein: CASSLSGAQPQHF. DNA of the CDR3: TGTGCCAGCAGTTTGTCAGGGGCTCAGCCCCAGCATTTT.

V and J are TRBV6-5 and TRBJ1-1, with unresolved D. Trimming took off 7 bases at V and 1 base at J, with 13 bases between the two ends. The CDR3 is 14 residues long. CDR1 is MNHEY and CDR2 is SVGAGI in the germline V gene. CDR3 sequence: CASTPGRGNTEAFF. CDR3 nucleotides: TGTGCCAGCACCCCCGGCCGGGGGAACACTGAAGCTTTCTTT.

Here the CDR3 reads CASSSGQGAGEKLFF. CDR3 DNA sequence: TGCGCCAGCAGCTCTGGACAGGGGGCTGGTGAAAAACTGTTTTTT. The V call is TRBV5-1, the J call TRBJ1-4; 11 nucleotides align to TRBD1. This CDR3 has 15 amino acids. J gave up 7 bases and V 3 bases, and 5 bases lay outside the gene matches. Germline V gene sequence: CDR1 SGHRS, CDR2 YFSETQ.

This clone has only one observation. This rearrangement joins TRBV18 to TRBJ2-1, with 7 bases lining up with TRBD1. V lost 2 bases and J lost 6; bases outside the gene matches: 10. The CDR3 consists of 16 residues. Germline V CDR1 and CDR2: KGHSH, LQKENI. DNA for the CDR3: TGTGCCAGCTCACCAGCGATCAGGGACAGTCTCAATGAGCAGTTCTTC. Protein product: CASSPAIRDSLNEQFF.

The chain combines TRBV29-1 with TRBJ1-5, with 7 bases aligning to TRBD1. Germline CDR1 SQVTM, CDR2 ANQGSEA. The junction had 8 bases not matched to a gene; V was cut back by 6 bases and J by 0 bases. The CDR3 covers 15 residues. CDR3 sequence (DNA): TGCAGCGTCGGAGAGACAGGGACTAGCAATCAGCCCCAGCATTTT. As protein: CSVGETGTSNQPQHF.

The gene calls are TRBV6-5 and TRBJ1-1; TRBD1 agrees at 9 bases. After removal of 4 bases from V and 5 bases from J, the junction contained 11 bases not matched to a gene. Germline values: CDR1 MNHEY, CDR2 SVGAGI. The CDR3 is 16 amino acids. DNA for the CDR3: TGTGCCAGCAGTTCCTACGCCGGGACAGGGAGTACTGAAGCTTTCTTT. Protein product: CASSSYAGTGSTEAFF.

The genes are TRBV5-1 and TRBJ2-7; no reliable D call. This CDR3 spans 14 amino acids. Germline assignment: CDR1 SGHRS and CDR2 YFSETQ. V lost 0 bases and J 2 bases, leaving 9 bases between the germline ends. The CDR3 nucleotides are TGCGCCAGCAGCTTGGTCAGGAACCCCTACGAGCAGTACTTC. Its protein product is CASSLVRNPYEQYF.

Worth noting for this clone: One end of the junction varies from germline; a read error may be responsible. This chain joins TRBV30 and TRBJ2-7, with D possibly matching TRBD2 (6 bases). In germline, CDR1 is GTSNPN, CDR2 SVGIG (reference sequence). The CDR3 consists of 14 residues. The CDR3 DNA is TGTGCCTGGAGTGGCGGGAAGGTTTCCTCCGAGCAGTACTTC. This gives the protein CAWSGGKVSSEQYF. The full variable domain, rest sourced from reference TRBV30 and TRBJ2-7, is SQTIHQWPATLVQPVGSPLSLECTVEGTSNPNLYWYRQAAGRGLQLLFYSVGIGQISSEVPQNLSASRPQDRQFILSSKKLLLSDSGFYLCAWSGGKVSSEQYFGPGTRLTVT.

The chain is built from TRBV5-1 and TRBJ2-1; tentatively, D is TRBD2 (6 bases). Germline CDR1 is SGHRS and CDR2 is YFSETQ. This CDR3 has 15 residues. V shed 4 bases and J shed 6 bases, with 17 bases lying between them. CDR3: CASSLPLGGFNEQFF. As DNA, the CDR3 is TGCGCCAGCAGCCTCCCCCTCGGGGGTTTCAATGAGCAGTTCTTC.

V and J are TRBV5-1 and TRBJ2-2, with 10 bases lining up with TRBD2. The CDR3 has 16 residues. Germline-derived CDR1 and CDR2 are SGHRS and YFSETQ. V lost 1 base to trimming and J lost 5 bases; unmatched junction nucleotides: 5. CDR3 protein: CASSLTSGIPTGELFF. In DNA form, the CDR3 reads TGCGCCAGCAGCTTGACTAGCGGGATTCCTACCGGGGAGCTGTTTTTT.

The chain employs TRBV12-3 or TRBV12-4 and TRBJ2-7; possibly TRBD2 for D (5 bases). There are 13 residues in the CDR3. Trimming took 6 bases from V and 7 from J, leaving 16 bases between them. CDR3 sequence: CASRRNGVGEQYF. As DNA, the CDR3 is TGTGCCAGCAGGCGGAACGGGGTAGGTGAGCAGTACTTC.

The V gene is TRBV3-1 (or the pseudogene TRBV3-2), the J gene TRBJ2-1; a possible D gene is TRBD1 (6 bases). Germline values: CDR1 LGHDT, CDR2 YNNKEL (reference sequence). V shed 8 bases and J shed 3 bases, with 14 bases lying between them. The CDR3 is made up of 14 amino acids. CDR3 sequence: CASQTGTVYNEQFF. The CDR3, as DNA: TGTGCCAGCCAGACAGGTACGGTCTACAATGAGCAGTTCTTC.

This chain connects TRBV7-3 to TRBJ2-2; D gene unclear. V lost 1 base and J 4 bases, leaving 7 bases between the germline ends. This CDR3 is built from 14 residues. The V gene's germline CDR1 is SGHTA and CDR2 FQGTGA. The CDR3 here is CASSLRLGTGELFF. CDR3 nucleotide sequence: TGTGCCAGCAGCTTAAGGCTAGGCACCGGGGAGCTGTTTTTT.

This clone was recorded at least ten times. The chain is built from TRBV5-4 and TRBJ2-7; 8 bases are shared with TRBD1. The ends lost 4 bases at V and 7 bases at J; junction bases unmatched: 7. The CDR3 has 13 amino acids. The germline V gene has CDR1 SGHNT and CDR2 YYREEE (reference sequence). DNA of the CDR3: TGTGCCAGCAGCCGGGACAGGCTCTTGGAGCAGTACTTC. Its translation is CASSRDRLLEQYF.

The chain combines TRBV12-2 with TRBJ1-3; TRBD1 is the table's D call, not checked against the DNA. TRBV12-2 is shown as a pseudogene. The CDR3 sequence is 15 residues long. The CDR3 DNA follows: TGTGCAAGTCGGCCCAGGGACAGGGAGTCAAACACCATATATTTT. Amino acids: CASRPRDRESNTIYF.